This is a list of T cell receptor beta chains from one sample in a study of early T cells in non-severe SARS-CoV-2 infection. TCRdb processed the 5' RACE reads anew with MiXCR; each CDR3 protein has one entry. The table lists tens of thousands of distinct CDR3 sequences, 10% to 15% of them singletons. Sample: whole blood. These receptors originate from an adult who was a healthcare worker with PCR-confirmed SARS-CoV-2 infection or an uninfected control (not recorded which). Each CDR3 is given with its conserved first and last residue. D genes are given only for firm matches.

cdr3_aa,v_call,d_call
CASSVWGSRTDTQYF,TRBV9,-
CASTFGQLFSDGGYTF,TRBV6-2/TRBV6-3,-
CASSSGRNYGYTF,TRBV6-5,-
CASSLGLAGGSEQFF,TRBV3-1,TRBD2
CASSQDQAYQETQYF,TRBV3-1,-
CSARLAGGGADTQYF,TRBV20-1,TRBD2
CATSDPSRGASAPQHF,TRBV24-1,-
CASSRKGGWAGGPPDTQYF,TRBV11-2,TRBD2
CASTRANVNEQFF,TRBV6-2/TRBV6-3,-
CASSPDRVIEAFF,TRBV12-3/TRBV12-4,-
CASSLTSSGTEQYF,TRBV11-2,-
CASSRTANEKLFF,TRBV5-1,-
CASSLILARHDEQYF,TRBV28,-
CASSLPGQHYEQYF,TRBV7-9,TRBD1
CSATTLAGGPFTYNEQFF,TRBV29-1,TRBD2
CASSAQTGGRTEAFF,TRBV2,TRBD1
CASSLGTSGNTGELFF,TRBV3-1,TRBD2
CASSLTRVDSYNEQFF,TRBV7-3,-
CASSQDVGRGVYF,TRBV3-1,TRBD2
CASRPRRTGAFF,TRBV12-3/TRBV12-4,-
CASSFRSGSSSGGFETQYF,TRBV7-2,TRBD2
CASSLMTGRRVNEQFF,TRBV7-3,-
CASSQETLAGGPGEQYF,TRBV3-1,TRBD2
CASSTAGGVGPDTQYF,TRBV11-2,-
CASSLSGGGTGELFF,TRBV12-3/TRBV12-4,-
CSSRQGKGTEAFF,TRBV6-1,TRBD1
CASSAYRGLTNEKLFF,TRBV6-1,TRBD1
CASSYSGGGFGDTQYF,TRBV6-6,-
CASSLAYNSPLHF,TRBV7-2,-
CASSVRPGQGGWGNQPQHF,TRBV6-2/TRBV6-3,TRBD1
CASSKKGQGMGEQYF,TRBV21-1,-
CASRISGRATTGELFF,TRBV12-3/TRBV12-4,TRBD2
CASKAGGHADTQYF,TRBV5-1,TRBD2
CASSSDPGLAGALPDTQYF,TRBV12-3/TRBV12-4,TRBD2
CASSLETLTSPGELFF,TRBV11-3,TRBD2
CASRGDSEKLFF,TRBV12-3/TRBV12-4,TRBD1
CSARGSGINEQFF,TRBV20-1,-
CASSVTGKTYNEQFF,TRBV9,-
CASSLGQLYEQYF,TRBV5-1,-
CSATPLTWSDTQYF,TRBV29-1,-
CASRARAGSGNEQFF,TRBV12-3/TRBV12-4,-
CASSLGLSTGELFF,TRBV12-3/TRBV12-4,-